This T cell receptor beta chain was retrieved from a study of blood T cells in healthy people across ages. Every donor contributed ten milliliters of peripheral blood by blood draw. It was with a sample-barcoded 5' primer and a J-beta primer mix that a second PCR of about 6 to 11 cycles was run. TCRdb re-called the 5' RACE reads through MiXCR, storing one row per CDR3 protein. The sample records almost 800,000 distinct CDR3 sequences, about 62% being singletons. For this clonotype: The antigen is undetermined.

J lost 4 bases, V lost 0 bases, and 7 bases had no gene match. The CDR3 sequence is 16 residues long. Germline CDR1 reads KGHSH; CDR2 reads LQKENI. Findings and limits, study-wide: TCR beta diversity tracked closely with naive T cell percentage. Nothing was known about donor CMV status, and this possibly confounded expanded clonotype changes.

This sequence was found in a man aged 25 to 40 in good health. Sequencing was carried out using blood. This chain uses TRBV18 with TRBJ2-3, with 7 bases lining up with TRBD1. In DNA form, the CDR3 reads TGTGCCAGCTCACCACCGCAGACAGGGATGGCAGATACGCAGTATTTT. This gives the protein CASSPPQTGMADTQYF.